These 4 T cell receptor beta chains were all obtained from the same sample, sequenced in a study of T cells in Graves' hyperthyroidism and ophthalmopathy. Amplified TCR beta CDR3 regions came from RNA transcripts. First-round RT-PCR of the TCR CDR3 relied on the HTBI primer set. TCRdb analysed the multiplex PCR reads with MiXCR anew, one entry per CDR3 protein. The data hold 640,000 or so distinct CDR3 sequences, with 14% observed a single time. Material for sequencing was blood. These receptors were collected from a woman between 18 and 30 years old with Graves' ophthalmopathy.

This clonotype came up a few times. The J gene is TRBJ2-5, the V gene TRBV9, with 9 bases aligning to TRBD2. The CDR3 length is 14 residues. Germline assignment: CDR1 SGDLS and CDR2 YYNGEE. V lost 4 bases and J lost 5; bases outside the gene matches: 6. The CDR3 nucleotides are TGTGCCAGCAGCCCTGGGACTAGCATGGAGACCCAGTACTTC. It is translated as CASSPGTSMETQYF.

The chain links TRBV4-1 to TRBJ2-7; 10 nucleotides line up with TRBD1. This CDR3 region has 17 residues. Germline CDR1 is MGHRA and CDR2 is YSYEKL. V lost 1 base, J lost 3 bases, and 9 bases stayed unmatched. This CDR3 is CASSQVPGGQGNYEQYF. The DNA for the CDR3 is TGCGCCAGCAGCCAAGTACCCGGGGGACAGGGGAACTACGAGCAGTACTTC.

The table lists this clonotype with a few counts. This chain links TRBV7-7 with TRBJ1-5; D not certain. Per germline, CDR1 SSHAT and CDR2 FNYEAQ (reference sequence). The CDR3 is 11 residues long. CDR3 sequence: CAAGGRQPQHF. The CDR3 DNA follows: TGTGCTGCGGGTGGGAGACAGCCCCAGCATTTT.

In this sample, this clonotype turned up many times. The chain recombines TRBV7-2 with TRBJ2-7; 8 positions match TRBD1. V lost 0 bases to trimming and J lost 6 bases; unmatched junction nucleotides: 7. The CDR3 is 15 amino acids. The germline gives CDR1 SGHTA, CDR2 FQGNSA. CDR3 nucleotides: TGTGCCAGCAGCTTAGCGTTGACAGGGGTCGGCGAGCAGTACTTC. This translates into CASSLALTGVGEQYF.